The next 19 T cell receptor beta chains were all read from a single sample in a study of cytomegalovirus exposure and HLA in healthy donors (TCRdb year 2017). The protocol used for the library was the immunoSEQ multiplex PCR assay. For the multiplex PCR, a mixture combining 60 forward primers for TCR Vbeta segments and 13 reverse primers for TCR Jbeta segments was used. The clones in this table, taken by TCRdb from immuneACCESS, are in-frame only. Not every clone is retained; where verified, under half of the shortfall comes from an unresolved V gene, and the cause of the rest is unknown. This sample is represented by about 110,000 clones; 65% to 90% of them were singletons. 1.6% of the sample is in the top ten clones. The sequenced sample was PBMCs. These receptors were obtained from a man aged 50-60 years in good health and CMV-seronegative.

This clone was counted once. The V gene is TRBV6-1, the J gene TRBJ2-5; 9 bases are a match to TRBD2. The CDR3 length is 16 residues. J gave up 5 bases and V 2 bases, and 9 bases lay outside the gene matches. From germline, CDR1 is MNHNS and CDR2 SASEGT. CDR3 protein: CASSENHAGGQETQYF. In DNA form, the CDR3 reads TGTGCCAGCAGTGAAAACCATGCGGGGGGGCAGGAGACCCAGTACTTC.

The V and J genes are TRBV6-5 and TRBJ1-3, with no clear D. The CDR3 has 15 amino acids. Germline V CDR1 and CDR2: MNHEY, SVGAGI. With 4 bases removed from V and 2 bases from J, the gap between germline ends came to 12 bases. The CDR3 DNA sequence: TGTGCCAGCAGTTCCGCGAAAAGCCCTGGAAACACCATATATTTT. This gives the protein CASSSAKSPGNTIYF.

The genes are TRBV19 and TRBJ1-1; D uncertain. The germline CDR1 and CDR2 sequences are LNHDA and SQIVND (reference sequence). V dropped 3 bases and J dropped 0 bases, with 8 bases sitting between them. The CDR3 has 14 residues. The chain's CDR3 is CASSIPGVNTEAFF. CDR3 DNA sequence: TGTGCCAGTAGTATCCCCGGGGTGAACACTGAAGCTTTCTTT. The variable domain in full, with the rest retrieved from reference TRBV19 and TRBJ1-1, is DGGITQSPKYLFRKEGQNVTLSCEQNLNHDAMYWYRQDPGQGLRLIYYSQIVNDFQKGDIAEGYSVSREKKESFPLTVTSAQKNPTAFYLCASSIPGVNTEAFFGQGTRLTVV.

The CDR3 coding sequence is TGTGCCAGCAGCCTAGGGACCGGGGTAGGGTTTGAAGCTTTCTTT. Protein: CASSLGTGVGFEAFF. This chain joins TRBV11-2 and TRBJ1-1, with D perhaps TRBD1 (5 bases). This CDR3 is 15 amino acids long. Germline V gene sequence: CDR1 SGHAT, CDR2 FQNNGV. Deletions cut 5 bases from V and 7 bases from J, with 20 bases between.

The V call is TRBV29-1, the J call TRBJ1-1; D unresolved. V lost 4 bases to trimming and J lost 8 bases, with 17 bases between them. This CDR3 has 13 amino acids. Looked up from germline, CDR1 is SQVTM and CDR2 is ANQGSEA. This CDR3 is CSVAFSGSNEAFF. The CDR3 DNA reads TGCAGCGTTGCATTCTCCGGGAGCAACGAAGCTTTCTTT.

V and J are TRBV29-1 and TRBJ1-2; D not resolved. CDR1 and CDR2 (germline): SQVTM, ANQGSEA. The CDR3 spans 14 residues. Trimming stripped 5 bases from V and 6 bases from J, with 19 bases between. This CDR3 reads CSVQRGPTAHGYTF. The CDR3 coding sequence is TGCAGCGTTCAACGGGGTCCCACCGCCCATGGCTACACCTTC.

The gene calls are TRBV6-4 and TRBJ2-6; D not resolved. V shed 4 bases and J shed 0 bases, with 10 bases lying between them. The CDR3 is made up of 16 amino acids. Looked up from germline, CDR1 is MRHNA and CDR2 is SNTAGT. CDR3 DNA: TGTGCCAGCAGTGGGCAGGCCGACTCTGGGGCCAACGTCCTGACTTTC. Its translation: CASSGQADSGANVLTF.

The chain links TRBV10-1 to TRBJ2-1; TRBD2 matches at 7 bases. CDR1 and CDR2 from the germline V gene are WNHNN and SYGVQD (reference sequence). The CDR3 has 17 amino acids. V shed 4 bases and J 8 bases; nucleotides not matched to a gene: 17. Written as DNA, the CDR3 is TGCGCCAGCAGTGTTGGGGAGACGGGACTAATGTCGGATGAGCAGTTCTTC. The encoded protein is CASSVGETGLMSDEQFF.

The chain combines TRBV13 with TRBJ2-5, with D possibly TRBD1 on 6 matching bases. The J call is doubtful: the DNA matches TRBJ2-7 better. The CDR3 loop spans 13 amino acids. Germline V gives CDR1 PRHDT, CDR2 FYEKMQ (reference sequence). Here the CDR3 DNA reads TGTGCCAGCAGCCTTTTCGGACAGTACGAGCAGTACTTC. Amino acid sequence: CASSLFGQYEQYF.

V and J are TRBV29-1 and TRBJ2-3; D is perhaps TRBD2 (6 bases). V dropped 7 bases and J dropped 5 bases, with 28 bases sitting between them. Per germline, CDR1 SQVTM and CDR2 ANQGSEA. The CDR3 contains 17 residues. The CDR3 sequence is CSAKDLPGRGNGDTQYF. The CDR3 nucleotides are TGCAGCGCTAAGGACTTACCGGGGCGGGGTAATGGAGATACGCAGTATTTT.

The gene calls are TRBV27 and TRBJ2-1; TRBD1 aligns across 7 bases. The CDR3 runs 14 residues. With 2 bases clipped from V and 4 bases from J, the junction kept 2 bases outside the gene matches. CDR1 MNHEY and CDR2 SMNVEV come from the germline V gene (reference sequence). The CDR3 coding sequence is TGTGCCAGCAGTTTAAGGGGACAGTACAATGAGCAGTTCTTC. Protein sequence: CASSLRGQYNEQFF.

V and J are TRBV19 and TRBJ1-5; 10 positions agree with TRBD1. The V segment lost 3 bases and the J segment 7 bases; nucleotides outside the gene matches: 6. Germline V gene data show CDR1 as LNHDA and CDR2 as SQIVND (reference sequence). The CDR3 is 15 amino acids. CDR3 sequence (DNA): TGTGCCAGTAGTATGCGGGGGACAGGGGCCCAGCCCCAGCATTTT. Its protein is CASSMRGTGAQPQHF. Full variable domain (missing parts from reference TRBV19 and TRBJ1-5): DGGITQSPKYLFRKEGQNVTLSCEQNLNHDAMYWYRQDPGQGLRLIYYSQIVNDFQKGDIAEGYSVSREKKESFPLTVTSAQKNPTAFYLCASSMRGTGAQPQHFGDGTRLSIL.

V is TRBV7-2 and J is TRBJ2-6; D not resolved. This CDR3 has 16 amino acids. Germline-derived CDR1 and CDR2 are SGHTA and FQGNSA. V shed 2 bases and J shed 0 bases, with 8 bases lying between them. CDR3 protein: CASSLWHNSGANVLTF. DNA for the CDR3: TGTGCCAGCAGCTTATGGCACAACTCTGGGGCCAACGTCCTGACTTTC.

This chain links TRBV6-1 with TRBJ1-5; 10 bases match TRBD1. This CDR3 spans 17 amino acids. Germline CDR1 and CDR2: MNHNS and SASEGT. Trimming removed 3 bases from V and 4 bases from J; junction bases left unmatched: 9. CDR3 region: CASSDYHGTGVNQPQHF. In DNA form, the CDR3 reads TGTGCCAGCAGTGACTACCACGGGACAGGGGTAAATCAGCCCCAGCATTTT.

CDR3 sequence: CASSLVVGGEQFF. Here the CDR3 DNA reads TGTGCCAGCAGCTTAGTAGTGGGGGGTGAGCAGTTCTTC. The chain links TRBV11-2 to TRBJ2-1; tentatively, D is TRBD2 (6 bases). The ends were cut back, 1 base at V and 9 bases at J, with 10 bases in the middle. Per germline, CDR1 SGHAT and CDR2 FQNNGV. This CDR3 comprises 13 residues.

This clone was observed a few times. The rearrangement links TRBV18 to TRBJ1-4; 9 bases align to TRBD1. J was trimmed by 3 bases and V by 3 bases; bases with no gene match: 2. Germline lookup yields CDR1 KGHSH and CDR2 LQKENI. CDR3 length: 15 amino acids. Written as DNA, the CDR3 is TGTGCCAGCTCACCGGGACAGGGATCTAATGAAAAACTGTTTTTT. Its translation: CASSPGQGSNEKLFF.

The CDR3 DNA is TGTGCCATCAGTGATGATAGCGGGGTAGATACGCAGTATTTT. Encoded protein: CAISDDSGVDTQYF. V and J are TRBV10-3 and TRBJ2-3; 8 nucleotides line up with TRBD2. V shed 3 bases, J shed 5 bases, and the junction held 4 bases outside the gene matches. Germline loops: CDR1 ENHRY, CDR2 SYGVKD. The CDR3 has 14 residues.

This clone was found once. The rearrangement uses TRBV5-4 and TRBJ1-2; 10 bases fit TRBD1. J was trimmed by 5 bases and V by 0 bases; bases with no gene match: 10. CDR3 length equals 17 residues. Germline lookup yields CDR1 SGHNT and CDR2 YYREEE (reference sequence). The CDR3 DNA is TGTGCCAGCAGCTTGGACGGACAGGGGGAACGCTGGTATGGCTACACCTTC. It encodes CASSLDGQGERWYGYTF.

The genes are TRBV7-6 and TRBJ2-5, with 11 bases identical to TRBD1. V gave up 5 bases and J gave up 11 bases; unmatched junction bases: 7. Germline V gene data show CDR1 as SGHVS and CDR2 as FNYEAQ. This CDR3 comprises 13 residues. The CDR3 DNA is TGTGCCAGCAGCGATGGACAGGGGGCTAGGCAGTACTTC. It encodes CASSDGQGARQYF.